A single sample is the source of the 13 T cell receptor beta chains below, sequenced in a study of T-cell reconstitution after alpha-beta-depleted transplantation in children. Preparation of the TCRbeta library involved a method that used unique molecular identifiers. TCRdb reanalysed the PCR reads using MiXCR and keeps one entry per CDR3 protein. This sample has 450,000 to 700,000 distinct CDR3 sequences; 20% to 30% occur once, and the top ten carry 36%. Sequencing used PBMCs, obtained before TCRalphabeta/CD19-depleted stem cell transplant. These receptor sequences come from a boy younger than two with Wiskott-Aldrich syndrome, due to receive a stem cell transplant.

This chain links TRBV7-6 with TRBJ1-5, with D uncertain. The CDR3 has 12 residues. From germline, CDR1 is SGHVS and CDR2 FNYEAQ. The V gene lost 2 bases and the J gene lost 6 bases, with 5 bases spanning the gap. CDR3 sequence reads: CASSLPFQPQHF. CDR3 in DNA: TGTGCCAGCAGCTTACCTTTTCAGCCCCAGCATTTT.

This chain links TRBV11-2 with TRBJ2-1, with 7 bases lining up with TRBD2. Germline lookup yields CDR1 SGHAT and CDR2 FQNNGV. The CDR3 spans 15 residues. Unmatched junction bases numbered 7, after V lost 2 bases and J lost 6 bases. The CDR3 nucleotides read TGTGCCAGCAGCTTAAACGGGAGGCCGTCCAATGAGCAGTTCTTC. Protein product: CASSLNGRPSNEQFF.

There are a few counts of this clonotype. The chain has TRBV20-1 and TRBJ2-3; tentative D call: TRBD2 (5 bases). V dropped 3 bases and J dropped 0 bases, with 10 bases sitting between them. This CDR3 spans 14 amino acids. Germline CDR1 is DFQATT and CDR2 is SNEGSKA (reference sequence). The DNA for the CDR3 is TGCAGTGCTAGGCGTGGCGGGAGCACAGATACGCAGTATTTT. Its protein product is CSARRGGSTDTQYF.

This clonotype has just a few counts. V gene TRBV5-1 combines with J gene TRBJ2-5; 12 bases line up with TRBD2. The CDR3 runs to 15 residues. V lost 1 base to trimming and J lost 4 bases; unmatched junction nucleotides: 2. Germline V gives CDR1 SGHRS, CDR2 YFSETQ. CDR3 coding DNA: TGCGCCAGCAGCTTGACGGGACTAGCGGGAGAGACCCAGTACTTC. It translates to CASSLTGLAGETQYF.

This clonotype came up a few times. The chain combines TRBV19 with TRBJ2-1; unclear D gene. V lost 5 bases to trimming and J lost 7 bases, with 18 bases between them. The CDR3 loop spans 15 amino acids. From germline, CDR1 is LNHDA and CDR2 SQIVND (reference sequence). CDR3 region: CASSPSGPVGNEQFF. As DNA, the CDR3 is TGTGCCAGTAGTCCTTCTGGCCCGGTAGGAAATGAGCAGTTCTTC.

This chain links TRBV19 with TRBJ2-1, with 11 bases aligning to TRBD1. Germline V lookup: CDR1 LNHDA, CDR2 SQIVND (reference sequence). Trimming at V came to 6 bases and at J to 4 bases, leaving 2 bases not matched to a gene. The CDR3 is 14 amino acids. CDR3 sequence reads: CASRRDRGYNEQFF. CDR3 DNA sequence: TGTGCCAGTAGAAGGGACAGGGGGTACAATGAGCAGTTCTTC.

This clonotype was observed a handful of times. The J gene is TRBJ2-1, the V gene TRBV20-1; possibly TRBD1 for D (6 bases). V was shortened by 4 bases and J by 0 bases, with 7 bases between the two germline ends. The germline V gene has CDR1 DFQATT and CDR2 SNEGSKA (reference sequence). This CDR3 spans 13 amino acids. For the CDR3, the DNA is TGCAGTGCTAAGGACAGCTCCTACAATGAGCAGTTCTTC. This codes for CSAKDSSYNEQFF.

This clonotype was counted at least ten times. The junction differs from germline at one of its ends, possibly a read error. The chain carries TRBV5-1 and TRBJ2-5; TRBD2 aligns across 14 bases. The length of the CDR3 is 16 residues. Per the germline V gene, CDR1 is SGHRS and CDR2 is YFSETQ. The CDR3 is CASSLGTSGSQETQYF. DNA for the CDR3: TGTGCCAGCAGTTTAGGGACTAGCGGGAGCCAAGAGACCCAGTACTTC.

This clonotype occurred many times. V usage is TRBV5-1 and J usage is TRBJ2-1, with 7 bases aligning to TRBD2. The CDR3 totals 13 residues. With 5 bases clipped from V and 1 base from J, the junction kept 0 bases outside the gene matches. From germline, CDR1 is SGHRS and CDR2 YFSETQ. CDR3 DNA: TGCGCCAGCAGGGGAGGGTCCTACAATGAGCAGTTCTTC. Its protein product is CASRGGSYNEQFF.

This clonotype occurred a few times. This rearrangement joins TRBV20-1 to TRBJ2-7; tentatively, D is TRBD1 or TRBD2 (6 bases each). Germline-derived CDR1 and CDR2 are DFQATT and SNEGSKA (reference sequence). Between the trimmed V and J ends, which lost 6 bases and 2 bases, there was a span of 20 bases. The CDR3 loop spans 15 amino acids. The CDR3 DNA is TGCAGTGCAGGGGGGAATGGGGCGGGGCCCTACGAGCAGTACTTC. Translation gives CSAGGNGAGPYEQYF.

The chain has TRBV24-1 and TRBJ2-2, with a possible D match to TRBD1 (6 bases). The germline CDR1 and CDR2 sequences are KGHDR and SFDVKD. V lost 3 bases to trimming and J lost 12 bases, with 19 bases between them. The CDR3 is made up of 15 amino acids. The CDR3 nucleotides read TGTGCCACCAGTGATCACCCCAGACAGGCCGCGAAGCTGTTTTTT. The encoded protein is CATSDHPRQAAKLFF.

The chain links TRBV5-8 to TRBJ2-2; the match to TRBD1 covers 8 bases. With V trimmed by 5 bases and J by 1 base, 4 bases remained unmatched. The CDR3 is made up of 15 amino acids. Per the germline V gene, CDR1 is SGHTS and CDR2 is YDEGEE. This CDR3 is CASSAGGMNTGELFF. CDR3 in DNA: TGTGCCAGCAGTGCAGGGGGCATGAACACCGGGGAGCTGTTTTTT. Filled out from reference TRBV5-8 and TRBJ2-2, the complete variable domain reads EAGVTQSPTHLIKTRGQQATLRCSPISGHTSVYWYQQALGLGLQFLLWYDEGEERNRGNFPPRFSGRQFPNYSSELNVNALELEDSALYLCASSAGGMNTGELFFGEGSRLTVL.

This clonotype was seen only a few times. The chain is built from TRBV5-6 and TRBJ2-7; TRBD2 matches at 10 bases. The V gene end was trimmed by 4 bases and the J gene end by 4 bases; junction bases not matched to a gene: 14. CDR1 and CDR2 from the germline V gene are SGHDT and YYEEEE. The CDR3 spans 17 residues. In nucleotides, the CDR3 is TGTGCCAGCAGCCGTAACTACCGGAGACTAGCGGGTTACGAGCAGTACTTC. It encodes CASSRNYRRLAGYEQYF.